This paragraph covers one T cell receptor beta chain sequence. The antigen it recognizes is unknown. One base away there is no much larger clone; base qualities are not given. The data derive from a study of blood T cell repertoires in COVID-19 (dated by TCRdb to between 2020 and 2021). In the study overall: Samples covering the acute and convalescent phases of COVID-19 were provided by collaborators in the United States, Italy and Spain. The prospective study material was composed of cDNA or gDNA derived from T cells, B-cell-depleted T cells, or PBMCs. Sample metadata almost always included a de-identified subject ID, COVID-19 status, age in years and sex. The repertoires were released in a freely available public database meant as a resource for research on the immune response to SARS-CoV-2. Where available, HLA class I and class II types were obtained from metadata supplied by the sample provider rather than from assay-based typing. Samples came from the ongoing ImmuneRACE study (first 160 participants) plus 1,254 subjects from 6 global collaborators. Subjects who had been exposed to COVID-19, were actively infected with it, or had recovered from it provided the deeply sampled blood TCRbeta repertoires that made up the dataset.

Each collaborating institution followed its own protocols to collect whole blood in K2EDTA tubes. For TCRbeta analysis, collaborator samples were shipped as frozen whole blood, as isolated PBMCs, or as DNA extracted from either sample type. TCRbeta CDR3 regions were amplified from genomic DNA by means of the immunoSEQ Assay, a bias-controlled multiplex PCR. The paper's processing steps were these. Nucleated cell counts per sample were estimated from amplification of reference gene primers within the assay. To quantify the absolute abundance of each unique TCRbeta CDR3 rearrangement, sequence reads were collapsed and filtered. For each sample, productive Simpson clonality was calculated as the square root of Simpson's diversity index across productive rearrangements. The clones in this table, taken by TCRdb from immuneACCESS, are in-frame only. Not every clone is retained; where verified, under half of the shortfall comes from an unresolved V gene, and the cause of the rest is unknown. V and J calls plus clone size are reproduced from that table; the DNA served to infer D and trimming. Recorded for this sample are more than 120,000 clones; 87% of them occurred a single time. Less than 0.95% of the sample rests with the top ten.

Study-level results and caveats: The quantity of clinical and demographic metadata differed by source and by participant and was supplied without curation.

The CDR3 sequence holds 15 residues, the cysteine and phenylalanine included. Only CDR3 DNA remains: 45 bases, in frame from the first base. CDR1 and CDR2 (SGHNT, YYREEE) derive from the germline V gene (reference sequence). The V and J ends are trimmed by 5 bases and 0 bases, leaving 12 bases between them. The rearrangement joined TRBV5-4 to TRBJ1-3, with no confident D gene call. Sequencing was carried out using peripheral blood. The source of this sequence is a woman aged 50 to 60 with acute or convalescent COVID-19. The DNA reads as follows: TGTGCCAGCAGTACCGGGTCCCACTCTGGAAACACCATATATTTT. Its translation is CASSTGSHSGNTIYF.